Listed below are T cell receptor beta chains from one sample, sequenced in a study of tumor-infiltrating lymphocytes in primary liver carcinoma. MiXCR was run by TCRdb on the multiplex PCR reads, yielding one entry per CDR3 protein. Of roughly 91,000 distinct CDR3 sequences in the sample, around two thirds were seen once. The material sequenced was liver tumor tissue from sampling region 5. The receptors shown here come from a woman in her sixties or seventies with primary liver carcinoma and hepatitis B virus infection. CDR3s leave out the opening cysteine and the closing phenylalanine or tryptophan. The order of the fields is clone size, J gene, V gene, D gene, CDR3 protein. D genes are given only for firm matches. Some rows have no size entry. The others give once, few or many, or a class for an expanded clone.

size: NA; J: TRBJ2-7; V: TRBV29-1; D: NA; CDR3: RVEVLIRVMGLIGGSYEQY
size: many; J: TRBJ2-1; V: TRBV6-1; D: NA; CDR3: ASTRGGQYNEQF
size: medium-sized; J: TRBJ2-1; V: TRBV6-1; D: TRBD2; CDR3: ASRGTSGREGEQF
size: NA; J: TRBJ1-3; V: TRBV7-9; D: NA; CDR3: ASNAGETGNTIY
size: many; J: TRBJ2-1; V: TRBV10-2; D: NA; CDR3: ASSDVRGGPNEQF
size: NA; J: TRBJ2-1; V: TRBV6-6; D: NA; CDR3: ASTRDTSCNEQF
size: many; J: TRBJ2-5; V: TRBV5-4; D: NA; CDR3: ASSSGRGNQGTQY
size: NA; J: TRBJ2-3; V: TRBV11-2; D: TRBD2; CDR3: VSSFGTIPTDTQY
size: NA; J: TRBJ2-1; V: TRBV6-2/TRBV6-3; D: NA; CDR3: ASTQGTNCEQF
size: NA; J: TRBJ2-1; V: TRBV6-2/TRBV6-3; D: NA; CDR3: ASSRRSGIEQF
size: NA; J: TRBJ1-2; V: TRBV11-3; D: TRBD1; CDR3: ASSSPTGGIGYT
size: few; J: TRBJ2-3; V: TRBV7-2; D: NA; CDR3: ASSFSTDTQY
size: NA; J: TRBJ2-4; V: TRBV11-1; D: NA; CDR3: TSTPLAGNIQY
size: once; J: TRBJ2-1; V: TRBV6-2/TRBV6-3; D: NA; CDR3: AITSGYNEQF
size: once; J: TRBJ2-7; V: TRBV5-1; D: TRBD1; CDR3: ASSLDRERY
size: NA; J: TRBJ2-5; V: TRBV11-2; D: NA; CDR3: ARSLNQWRSVAGTQY
size: NA; J: TRBJ2-1; V: TRBV29-1; D: NA; CDR3: SVEGISLWEQF
size: NA; J: TRBJ2-1; V: TRBV11-3; D: TRBD2; CDR3: ASRTSGSTEQF
size: many; J: TRBJ2-1; V: TRBV9; D: NA; CDR3: ASSVTSEVGNEQF
size: NA; J: TRBJ1-1; V: TRBV3-1; D: NA; CDR3: ASSQVGSGSTRV
size: NA; J: TRBJ2-7; V: TRBV6-5; D: TRBD1; CDR3: ASSYHGQGVYEQY
size: NA; J: TRBJ2-1; V: TRBV11-2; D: NA; CDR3: ASNLDRVSEQF
size: once; J: TRBJ2-1; V: TRBV5-4; D: NA; CDR3: VNSLGPQGEQF
size: NA; J: TRBJ2-4; V: TRBV11-1; D: TRBD2; CDR3: ASSFPGSSGTKNFQY
size: NA; J: TRBJ2-5; V: TRBV6-1; D: TRBD2; CDR3: ARRLNPTRVAGGQATQY
size: NA; J: TRBJ1-1; V: TRBV6-1; D: NA; CDR3: TSMGKTVGNSEAF
size: NA; J: TRBJ2-2; V: TRBV5-5; D: TRBD2; CDR3: TSSRKLAREGDTGELF
size: medium-sized; J: TRBJ1-1; V: TRBV11-2; D: TRBD1; CDR3: ASSSDRGENTEAF
size: few; J: TRBJ2-7; V: TRBV28; D: TRBD2; CDR3: ASSSGSLSSCEQY
size: many; J: TRBJ1-2; V: TRBV30; D: NA; CDR3: AWGGLGGYT
size: once; J: TRBJ2-7; V: TRBV6-5; D: NA; CDR3: ASSYKDSSSYEQY
size: NA; J: TRBJ2-1; V: TRBV11-2; D: NA; CDR3: ASSLTGLNERF
size: many; J: TRBJ2-5; V: TRBV29-1; D: NA; CDR3: SVQTAFQETQY
size: NA; J: TRBJ1-3; V: TRBV29-1; D: NA; CDR3: SVAGLPSTSGSTTY
size: NA; J: TRBJ2-1; V: TRBV28; D: NA; CDR3: ASSIYNEQS
size: once; J: TRBJ2-1; V: TRBV11-2; D: NA; CDR3: VSSLVTGSSYNDQF
size: NA; J: TRBJ2-1; V: TRBV11-2; D: TRBD2; CDR3: ANSPRLAGTYNGQF
size: NA; J: TRBJ1-4; V: TRBV10-1; D: NA; CDR3: ASSVGSSEKLL
size: many; J: TRBJ1-1; V: TRBV4-1; D: TRBD1; CDR3: ASSHPGGGTEAF
size: NA; J: TRBJ2-1; V: TRBV11-1; D: TRBD2; CDR3: ASRRTSGAKQF
size: NA; J: TRBJ2-1; V: TRBV5-6; D: TRBD2; CDR3: ASCLYPPWSSGRWQF
size: NA; J: TRBJ1-5; V: TRBV12-3/TRBV12-4; D: TRBD1; CDR3: ASSPGQGVLGPQH
size: many; J: TRBJ2-1; V: TRBV28; D: NA; CDR3: ASIPGILYNEQF
size: NA; J: TRBJ2-7; V: TRBV5-6; D: NA; CDR3: ASSSMGRSSCEQY
size: many; J: TRBJ2-3; V: TRBV5-4; D: NA; CDR3: ASSLDSKSTDTQY
size: NA; J: TRBJ2-7; V: TRBV27; D: TRBD2; CDR3: ASSLRDGGEQY
size: NA; J: TRBJ2-7; V: TRBV29-1; D: NA; CDR3: RVVKRVAPYEQY
size: NA; J: TRBJ2-1; V: TRBV12-3/TRBV12-4; D: NA; CDR3: ASSFSVWGAHSSNEHF
size: NA; J: TRBJ1-1; V: TRBV7-9; D: NA; CDR3: ASSLDPTGNTEAF
size: once; J: TRBJ2-2; V: TRBV29-1; D: NA; CDR3: SVTSGTRELF
size: NA; J: TRBJ2-6; V: TRBV11-2; D: NA; CDR3: ASSLEPAGAKVLT
size: many; J: TRBJ1-1; V: TRBV10-2; D: TRBD1; CDR3: ASGTGGLTEAF
size: NA; J: TRBJ2-1; V: TRBV28; D: NA; CDR3: ASSGQQEGRVEQF
size: once; J: TRBJ2-2; V: TRBV6-5; D: NA; CDR3: ASSPSPTGVGTNVGKLF
size: NA; J: TRBJ1-3; V: TRBV11-1; D: NA; CDR3: ASSFNPLPGDSGNTIY